A single T cell receptor beta chain is shown here with its context. Its matching antigen is unknown. This sample is drawn from a study of shared clonotypes between healthy human individuals. Broader study findings: Of the naive CD4 clonotypes, roughly 5% were shared across several donors.

This table comes from immunoSEQ multiplex PCR, and its TCRdb copy is limited to in-frame clones, with some not included. The sample carries 950,000 to 1,100,000 clones, roughly 70% recorded once. The germline CDR1 and CDR2 sequences are SGHAT and FQNNGV. CDR3 length equals 17 residues. The V gene lost 4 bases and the J gene lost 4 bases, with 23 bases spanning the gap. This receptor was taken from a man between 18 and 29 years old in good health. Sample: memory CD4+ T cells sorted from blood. The subset denotes: CD45RA-negative fraction. V is TRBV11-2 and J is TRBJ2-7; TRBD2 might be the D (5 bases). CDR3 residues: CASSSPTWAGGDYEQYF. The CDR3 DNA sequence: TGTGCCAGCAGCTCTCCGACTTGGGCAGGAGGCGATTACGAGCAGTACTTC.